This is a list of T cell receptor beta chains from one sample in a study of CD4 T cells in relation to SARS-CoV-2 and coronaviruses. Sequencing was performed with immunoSEQ multiplex PCR; in TCRdb, only in-frame clones are kept and a portion is missing. The sample lists about 15,000 clones, 76% seen once, with about 25% in the top ten. The antigens these receptors bind are not known. Sequenced: CD4+ T cells from PBMCs, cultured in vitro. The receptors derive from a human donor in good health. CDR3s include the opening cysteine and the closing phenylalanine or tryptophan. A D gene is named only where the DNA matches it firmly. Clone size is stated in some rows and not others, as once, few, many or a class when expanded.

TRBV3-1/TRBV3-2	.	.	18	TRBJ2-3	CASSWGSPWGTSTDTQYF	TGTGCCAGCAGCTGGGGATCTCCCTGGGGTACTAGCACAGATACGCAGTATTTT
TRBV4-2	few	.	15	TRBJ1-1	CASSRQRGGGAEAFF	TGTGCCAGCAGCCGGCAGCGGGGGGGCGGTGCTGAAGCTTTCTTT
TRBV30	few	.	13	TRBJ2-7	CAWSVRRAGEQYF	TGTGCCTGGAGTGTTAGGCGGGCTGGCGAGCAGTACTTC
TRBV28	.	.	15	TRBJ1-5	CASTLRGFGNQPQHF	TGTGCCAGCACCCTTCGAGGCTTCGGAAATCAGCCCCAGCATTTT
TRBV4-1	.	TRBD2	18	TRBJ2-1	CASSQEIAGDSRSAEQFF	TGCGCCAGCAGCCAAGAAATAGCGGGAGACTCAAGATCTGCTGAGCAGTTCTTC
TRBV28	.	TRBD1	17	TRBJ2-7	CASSLAYRGPSSYEQYF	TGTGCCAGCAGTTTGGCTTACAGGGGGCCGAGCTCCTACGAGCAGTACTTC
TRBV4-2	.	TRBD1	15	TRBJ2-1	CASSQGTGGYNEQFF	TGTGCCAGCAGCCAAGGGACAGGGGGCTACAATGAGCAGTTCTTC
TRBV30	.	.	14	TRBJ1-4	CAWSALVRNEKLFF	TGTGCCTGGAGTGCCCTAGTCCGAAATGAAAAACTGTTTTTT
TRBV20-1	few	.	11	TRBJ2-3	CSARSSDTQYF	TGCAGTGCTAGGTCTTCAGATACGCAGTATTTT
TRBV6-5	few	.	13	TRBJ1-2	CASSDSPLGGYTF	TGTGCCAGCTCGGACAGCCCCCTCGGGGGCTACACCTTC
TRBV18	few	.	15	TRBJ1-4	CASSPGEAPREKLFF	TGTGCCAGCTCACCGGGGGAGGCCCCAAGGGAAAAACTGTTTTTT
TRBV7-8	.	TRBD1	14	TRBJ2-3	CASSGRQGPDTQYF	TGTGCCAGCAGCGGACGACAGGGCCCGGATACGCAGTATTTT
TRBV19	.	TRBD1	15	TRBJ1-5	CASSTKTGSNQPQHF	TGTGCCAGTAGTACTAAGACAGGGAGCAATCAGCCCCAGCATTTT
TRBV18	.	TRBD1	16	TRBJ2-7	CASSPLPGQGTYEQYF	TGTGCCAGCTCACCACTGCCGGGACAGGGCACCTACGAGCAGTACTTC
TRBV19	few	.	11	TRBJ1-6	CASTRGAVLHF	TGTGCCAGTACCCGAGGCGCAGTCCTCCACTTT
TRBV19	.	.	13	TRBJ1-4	CASSMGGLEKLFF	TGTGCCAGTAGTATGGGGGGCTTGGAAAAACTGTTTTTT
TRBV9	.	.	15	TRBJ2-2	CASSTQPLNTGELFF	TGTGCCAGCAGCACCCAGCCCTTGAACACCGGGGAGCTGTTTTTT
TRBV11-2	few	.	12	TRBJ2-7	CASSLRGYEQYF	TGTGCCAGCAGCCTCAGAGGGTACGAGCAGTACTTC
TRBV12-3/TRBV12-4	.	.	13	TRBJ2-7	CASSFGFTYEQYF	TGTGCCAGCAGTTTTGGTTTTACCTACGAGCAGTACTTC
TRBV3-1/TRBV3-2	.	.	17	TRBJ1-1	CASSPYGGGLANTEAFF	TGTGCCAGCAGCCCCTATGGGGGGGGGCTGGCGAACACTGAAGCTTTCTTT
TRBV27	.	.	14	TRBJ1-2	CASRPSGGVYGYTF	TGTGCCAGCAGACCTTCCGGGGGCGTCTATGGCTACACCTTC
TRBV12-5	.	.	13	TRBJ2-1	CASGLDQFNEQFF	TGTGCTAGTGGTTTGGATCAGTTTAATGAGCAGTTCTTC
TRBV18	.	TRBD1	13	TRBJ1-2	CASSETGTYGYTF	TGTGCCAGCTCAGAGACAGGGACCTATGGCTACACCTTC
TRBV19	.	.	17	TRBJ2-3	CASSPIRTSFSTDTQYF	TGTGCCAGTAGTCCCATCAGGACCTCCTTTAGCACAGATACGCAGTATTTT
TRBV12-3/TRBV12-4	.	.	13	TRBJ1-5	CASSPGLNQPQHF	TGTGCCAGCAGTCCTGGACTAAATCAGCCCCAGCATTTT
TRBV30	.	.	12	TRBJ1-2	CAWKVMGYGYTF	TGTGCCTGGAAGGTCATGGGATATGGCTACACCTTC
TRBV30	.	TRBD2	15	TRBJ2-1	CAWSYETSVYNEQFF	TGTGCCTGGAGTTACGAGACTAGCGTTTACAATGAGCAGTTCTTC
TRBV20-1	.	TRBD2	15	TRBJ2-1	CSASRLAGMANEQFF	TGCAGTGCTAGTCGACTAGCGGGAATGGCCAATGAGCAGTTCTTC
TRBV28	.	.	14	TRBJ2-7	CASETGTSPYEQYF	TGTGCCAGCGAAACCGGGACTTCGCCCTACGAGCAGTACTTC
TRBV7-9	.	.	13	TRBJ2-5	CASSIEEQETQYF	TGTGCCAGCAGTATTGAAGAGCAAGAGACCCAGTACTTC
TRBV24-1	few	.	12	TRBJ2-7	CATKGSPREQYF	TGTGCCACCAAGGGGTCACCTAGAGAGCAGTACTTC
TRBV5-6	.	TRBD1	16	TRBJ1-6	CASSFKQGKDNSPLHF	TGTGCCAGCAGCTTTAAACAGGGGAAAGATAATTCACCCCTCCACTTT
TRBV19	.	.	13	TRBJ1-3	CASGWNSGNTIYF	TGTGCCAGCGGGTGGAACTCTGGAAACACCATATATTTT
TRBV18	.	.	15	TRBJ2-1	CASSPGANSYNEQFF	TGTGCCAGCTCACCAGGAGCGAATTCCTACAATGAGCAGTTCTTC
TRBV2	.	.	12	TRBJ2-5	CASSFAEETQYF	TGTGCCAGCAGTTTCGCTGAGGAGACCCAGTACTTC
TRBV9	.	.	13	TRBJ1-1	CASSVFLGAEAFF	TGTGCCAGCAGCGTATTTCTGGGGGCTGAAGCTTTCTTT
TRBV7-9	.	TRBD1	15	TRBJ2-5	CASSRGQGGQETQYF	TGTGCCAGCAGCCGGGGACAGGGGGGCCAAGAGACCCAGTACTTC
TRBV3-1/TRBV3-2	.	TRBD1	15	TRBJ2-5	CASSQDTVRGQTQYF	TGTGCCAGCAGCCAAGATACGGTCAGGGGGCAGACCCAGTACTTC
TRBV27	.	.	14	TRBJ1-6	CASSSWGSNSPLHF	TGTGCCAGCAGTTCGTGGGGCAGTAATTCACCCCTCCACTTT
TRBV25-1	few	TRBD1	13	TRBJ1-2	CASCTGDNYGYTF	TGTGCCAGCTGTACAGGGGACAACTATGGCTACACCTTC
TRBV19	.	TRBD1	14	TRBJ1-5	CASSGGTGNQPQHF	TGTGCCAGTAGTGGCGGGACAGGCAATCAGCCCCAGCATTTT
TRBV6-1	.	.	13	TRBJ2-4	CASSEVQGNIQYF	TGTGCCAGCAGTGAAGTACAGGGCAACATTCAGTACTTC
TRBV7-9	few	TRBD1	14	TRBJ1-5	CASSRDRENQPQHF	TGTGCCAGCAGCCGGGACAGGGAGAATCAGCCCCAGCATTTT
TRBV7-9	few	.	13	TRBJ1-1	CASSQPTRVEAFF	TGTGCCAGCAGCCAACCGACAAGGGTAGAAGCTTTCTTT